This TCR beta chain was recorded in a study of blood T cell repertoires in COVID-19. As for the study in general: Italy, Spain and the United States were the sources of the convalescent and acute COVID-19 samples.

Assay used: immunoSEQ multiplex PCR; TCRdb lists only in-frame clones, some missing. The profile covers around 100,000 clones, with more than 75% appearing a single time and 2.1% taken by the ten largest. Source material: peripheral blood. The TCR comes from a human donor in a cohort sampled during active COVID-19.

DNA of the CDR3: TGCGCCAGCAGCTTCTGGCTGGGGGGGGACGACACTGAAGCTTTCTTT. This encodes CASSFWLGGDDTEAFF. This rearrangement joins TRBV5-1 to TRBJ1-1, with D possibly matching TRBD1 (5 bases). Trimming cost V 2 bases and J 3 bases, with 17 bases left between them. The germline CDR1 and CDR2 sequences are SGHRS and YFSETQ. The CDR3 has 16 residues. Looking up the rest from reference TRBV5-1 and TRBJ1-1 gives the full variable domain: KAGVTQTPRYLIKTRGQQVTLSCSPISGHRSVSWYQQTPGQGLQFLFEYFSETQRNKGNFPGRFSGRQFSNSRSEMNVSTLELGDSALYLCASSFWLGGDDTEAFFGQGTRLTVV.